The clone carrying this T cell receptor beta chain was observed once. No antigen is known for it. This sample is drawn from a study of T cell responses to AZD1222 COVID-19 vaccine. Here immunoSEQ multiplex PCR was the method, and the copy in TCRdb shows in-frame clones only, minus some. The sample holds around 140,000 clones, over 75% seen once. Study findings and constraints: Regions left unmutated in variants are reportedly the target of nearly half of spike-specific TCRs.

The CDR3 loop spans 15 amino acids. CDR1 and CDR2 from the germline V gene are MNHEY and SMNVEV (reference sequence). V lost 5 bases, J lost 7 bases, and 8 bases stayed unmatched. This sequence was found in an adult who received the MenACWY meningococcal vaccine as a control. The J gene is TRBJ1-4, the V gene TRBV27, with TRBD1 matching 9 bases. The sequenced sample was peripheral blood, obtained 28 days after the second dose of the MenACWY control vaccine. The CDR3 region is CASSPGDRVVEKLFF. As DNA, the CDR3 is TGTGCCAGCAGTCCCGGGGACAGGGTGGTTGAAAAACTGTTTTTT.